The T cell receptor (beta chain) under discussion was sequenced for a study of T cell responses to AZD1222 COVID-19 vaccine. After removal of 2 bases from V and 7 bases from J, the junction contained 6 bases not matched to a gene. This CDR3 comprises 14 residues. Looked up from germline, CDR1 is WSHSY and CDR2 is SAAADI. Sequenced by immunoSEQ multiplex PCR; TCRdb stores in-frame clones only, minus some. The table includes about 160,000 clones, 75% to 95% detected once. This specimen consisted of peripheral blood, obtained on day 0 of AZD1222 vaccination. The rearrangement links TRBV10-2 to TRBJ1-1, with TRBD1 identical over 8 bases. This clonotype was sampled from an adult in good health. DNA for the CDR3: TGCGCCAGCAGTGAGGTCAGGGGGCAGGGTGAAGCTTTCTTT. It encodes CASSEVRGQGEAFF.